The 31 T cell receptor beta chains below were found in one sample sequenced in a study of blood T cells in healthy people across ages. For the second PCR, which ran for about 7 to 11 cycles, a sample-barcoded 5' primer and a J-beta primer mix were used. TCRdb reprocessed the 5' RACE reads with MiXCR, giving one entry per CDR3 protein. In the table there are about 1.4 million distinct CDR3 sequences, 59% of which are singletons. The sequencing input was blood. These receptors were taken from a man younger than 35 in good health.

This chain links TRBV20-1 with TRBJ2-1; TRBD2 aligns across 10 bases. Germline V CDR1 and CDR2: DFQATT, SNEGSKA (reference sequence). Trimming at V came to 6 bases and at J to 8 bases, leaving 13 bases not matched to a gene. CDR3 length equals 15 residues. The CDR3 DNA sequence: TGCAGTGCCTTCATTGCTAGCGGGAGTAGGGATGAGCAGTTCTTC. This encodes CSAFIASGSRDEQFF.

The chain links TRBV4-2 to TRBJ2-5, with TRBD2 matching 9 bases. In germline, CDR1 is LGHNA, CDR2 YNFKEQ. The V segment lost 1 base and the J segment 5 bases; nucleotides outside the gene matches: 14. This CDR3 has 18 amino acids. The CDR3 region is CASSQGLAAGGPLETQYF. The CDR3 DNA reads TGTGCCAGCAGCCAAGGGCTTGCGGCGGGGGGGCCTTTGGAGACCCAGTACTTC.

The rearrangement uses TRBV4-2 and TRBJ2-1; 10 positions agree with TRBD2. The ends lost 1 base at V and 5 bases at J; junction bases unmatched: 2. Germline CDR1 is LGHNA and CDR2 is YNFKEQ. The CDR3 totals 15 residues. The CDR3 spells CASSQVTSGDNEQFF. The CDR3 region has the DNA TGTGCCAGCAGCCAAGTTACTAGCGGGGACAATGAGCAGTTCTTC.

CDR3 in DNA: TGTGCCAGCAGTTCGGAGTTCTACGAGCAGTACTTC. It encodes CASSSEFYEQYF. The J gene is TRBJ2-7, the V gene TRBV7-2; D is unresolved. The CDR3 spans 12 residues. From germline, CDR1 is SGHTA and CDR2 FQGNSA. The V end lost 6 bases, the J end lost 3 bases, and 9 bases lay between the germline ends. The full variable domain, with the rest looked up from reference TRBV7-2 and TRBJ2-7, is GAGVSQSPSNKVTEKGKDVELRCDPISGHTALYWYRQSLGQGLEFLIYFQGNSAPDKSGLPSDRFSAERTGGSVSTLTIQRTQQEDSAVYLCASSSEFYEQYFGPGTRLTVT.

As regards this clonotype: At one end the junction does not follow the germline gene, possibly because of a read error. This sequence joins TRBV2 and TRBJ1-2; 7 bases line up with TRBD1. The CDR3 loop spans 13 amino acids. The V gene's germline CDR1 is SNHLY and CDR2 FYNNEI. The CDR3 here is CASREDRVYGYTF. CDR3 nucleotide sequence: TGTGCCAGCAGAGAAGACAGGGTCTATGGCTACACCTTC.

V is TRBV2 and J is TRBJ2-1; no firm D call. V lost 7 bases and J lost 7, with 20 bases in between. CDR1 is SNHLY and CDR2 is FYNNEI in the germline V gene. There are 15 residues in the CDR3. Here the CDR3 DNA reads TGTGCCAGCATGGGAATATTCTTCCGAGGAAATGAGCAGTTCTTC. Protein: CASMGIFFRGNEQFF.

This chain joins TRBV7-2 and TRBJ2-7; tentatively, D is TRBD1 or TRBD2 (5 bases each). The end of the DNA is better explained by TRBJ2-5, so the J call may be wrong. The CDR3 has 14 amino acids. Germline CDR1 and CDR2: SGHTA and FQGNSA. The CDR3, as DNA: TGTGCCAGCAGCTTACCCACAGAGGGGGAGACCCAGTACTTC. As protein: CASSLPTEGETQYF.

The chain has TRBV15 and TRBJ2-1, with 9 bases identical to TRBD1. Germline assignment: CDR1 LNHNV and CDR2 YYDKDF (reference sequence). Trimming removed 3 bases from V and 1 base from J; junction bases left unmatched: 7. This CDR3 contains 17 residues. DNA of the CDR3: TGTGCCACCAGCAGTACAAGGGGACAGGGTTCCTACAATGAGCAGTTCTTC. Protein product: CATSSTRGQGSYNEQFF.

This clonotype has only a few counts. This rearrangement joins TRBV15 to TRBJ2-3, with D possibly matching TRBD2 (5 bases). Germline V gene data show CDR1 as LNHNV and CDR2 as YYDKDF (reference sequence). V lost 1 base, J lost 5 bases, and 16 bases lay in between. The CDR3 extends over 16 amino acids. The CDR3 region has the DNA TGTGCCACCAGCAGAGGAGGGTTGACGGTGGGAGATACGCAGTATTTT. Its translation: CATSRGGLTVGDTQYF.

The chain has TRBV15 and TRBJ2-5, with 7 nucleotides matching TRBD1. The CDR3 consists of 18 residues. The V segment lost 6 bases and the J segment 2 bases; nucleotides outside the gene matches: 18. Looked up from germline, CDR1 is LNHNV and CDR2 is YYDKDF (reference sequence). CDR3 DNA sequence: TGTGCCACCAGGGTCCGACAGGGAACCCCATCGATGCAAGAGACCCAGTACTTC. It encodes CATRVRQGTPSMQETQYF.

V usage is TRBV20-1 and J usage is TRBJ2-1; TRBD2 matches 11 bases. Germline lookup yields CDR1 DFQATT and CDR2 SNEGSKA (reference sequence). V lost 2 bases and J lost 8; bases outside the gene matches: 11. CDR3 length: 16 amino acids. This CDR3 is CSARYSGGASGYEQFF. In nucleotides, the CDR3 is TGCAGTGCTAGATATAGCGGGGGGGCTTCGGGCTATGAGCAGTTCTTC.

This rearrangement joins TRBV2 to TRBJ1-5, with TRBD1 identical over 9 bases. Trimming cost V 3 bases and J 0 bases; bases outside gene matches: 6. CDR1 is SNHLY and CDR2 is FYNNEI in the germline V gene. This CDR3 comprises 17 residues. This CDR3 is CASSEGTGIRSNQPQHF. CDR3 DNA sequence: TGTGCCAGCAGTGAGGGGACAGGGATCCGTAGCAATCAGCCCCAGCATTTT.

This chain joins TRBV5-1 and TRBJ1-2; D remains unclear. Germline V gene sequence: CDR1 SGHRS, CDR2 YFSETQ. This CDR3 comprises 15 residues. The V and J ends lost 0 bases and 4 bases respectively, with 13 bases between them. CDR3 sequence: CASSLVGRSVYGYTF. Here the CDR3 DNA reads TGCGCCAGCAGCTTGGTGGGCAGGAGTGTCTATGGCTACACCTTC. Looking up the rest from reference TRBV5-1 and TRBJ1-2 gives the full variable domain: KAGVTQTPRYLIKTRGQQVTLSCSPISGHRSVSWYQQTPGQGLQFLFEYFSETQRNKGNFPGRFSGRQFSNSRSEMNVSTLELGDSALYLCASSLVGRSVYGYTFGSGTRLTVV.

The chain carries TRBV20-1 and TRBJ1-5, with TRBD1 matching over 8 bases. Germline values: CDR1 DFQATT, CDR2 SNEGSKA (reference sequence). With 3 bases clipped from V and 4 bases from J, the junction kept 8 bases outside the gene matches. This CDR3 has 15 residues. CDR3 amino acids: CSASPFGQGNQPQHF. Here the CDR3 DNA reads TGCAGTGCTAGCCCTTTTGGACAGGGTAATCAGCCCCAGCATTTT.

The chain employs TRBV12-3 or TRBV12-4 and TRBJ2-2; D may be TRBD2 (5 bases). Trimming removed 5 bases at V and 8 bases at J, with 12 bases between. This CDR3 has 13 amino acids. DNA of the CDR3: TGTGCCAGCAGTACCACAGCGGCAGGGGAGCTGTTTTTT. This codes for CASSTTAAGELFF.

The chain links TRBV24-1 to TRBJ1-2, with D perhaps matching TRBD1 (5 bases). This CDR3 is built from 16 residues. Germline CDR1 and CDR2: KGHDR and SFDVKD. V shed 4 bases and J shed 6 bases, with 20 bases lying between them. CDR3 amino acids: CATSDPGLAGGNGYTF. The DNA of the CDR3 is TGTGCCACCAGTGACCCGGGACTAGCGGGAGGGAATGGCTACACCTTC.

This clonotype occurred once. The genes are TRBV4-3 and TRBJ1-6; perhaps TRBD1 as D (6 bases). CDR1 and CDR2 from the germline V gene are LGHNA and YSLEER. The length of the CDR3 is 14 residues. V shed 5 bases and J shed 8 bases, with 13 bases lying between them. This chain's CDR3 is CASSGGHLDSPLHF. CDR3 nucleotides: TGCGCCAGCAGCGGGGGACATCTTGATTCACCCCTCCACTTT.

This clonotype was picked up many times. The chain carries TRBV11-2 and TRBJ2-3; D is undetermined. CDR1 and CDR2 from the germline V gene are SGHAT and FQNNGV. V was trimmed by 8 bases and J by 0 bases, leaving 12 bases between them. The length of the CDR3 is 14 residues. DNA of the CDR3: TGTGCCAGCGTGGGGTCCTTTAGCACAGATACGCAGTATTTT. Its protein is CASVGSFSTDTQYF.

This clonotype occurred a few times. The chain links TRBV28 to TRBJ1-5; a weak D match, TRBD1 (6 bases). The CDR3 extends over 14 amino acids. Trimming shortened V by 6 bases and J by 6 bases, and 15 bases separated the two germline ends. CDR1 is MDHEN, CDR2 SYDVKM, per germline. The CDR3 bases are TGTGCCAGCAGCTTAGGGGGTAGTGGTCAGCCCCAGCATTTT. Its protein product is CASSLGGSGQPQHF. Full variable domain (remainder filled in from reference TRBV28 and TRBJ1-5): DVKVTQSSRYLVKRTGEKVFLECVQDMDHENMFWYRQDPGLGLRLIYFSYDVKMKEKGDIPEGYSVSREKKERFSLILESASTNQTSMYLCASSLGGSGQPQHFGDGTRLSIL.

With regard to this clonotype: Compared with germline, one end of the junction differs, possibly owing to a read error. The chain uses TRBV3-1 and TRBJ2-1; 11 nucleotides agree with TRBD2. This CDR3 has 14 residues. Germline CDR1 is LGHDT and CDR2 is YNNKEL (reference sequence). The DNA for the CDR3 is TGTGCCAGCAGCAAATTAGCGGGAGGGAATGGGCAGTTCTTC. This sequence encodes CASSKLAGGNGQFF.

This clonotype was seen a single time. In DNA form, the CDR3 reads TGTGCCAGCAGCTCATCCGACAGGGGGAGAAACATTCAGTACTTC. This translates into CASSSSDRGRNIQYF. V and J are TRBV11-2 and TRBJ2-7, with TRBD1 matching 9 bases. The J call may be faulty, since TRBJ2-4 better matches the DNA end. Germline V CDR1 and CDR2: SGHAT, FQNNGV. The CDR3 spans 15 residues.

The V gene is TRBV6-1, the J gene TRBJ2-1; D not resolved. Trimming removed 0 bases from V and 6 bases from J, with 9 bases in between. Per the germline V gene, CDR1 is MNHNS and CDR2 is SASEGT. CDR3 size: 14 residues. The CDR3 sequence: CASSEAVDFNEQFF. In nucleotides, the CDR3 is TGTGCCAGCAGTGAAGCGGTAGATTTCAATGAGCAGTTCTTC.

The CDR3 DNA sequence: TGTGCCAGCAGTTTCGTCAGGGCGGTTTCTATTTCCTACGAGCAGTACTTC. Amino acids: CASSFVRAVSISYEQYF. The chain joins TRBV28 to TRBJ2-7, with TRBD1 as a possible D gene (5 bases). In germline, CDR1 is MDHEN, CDR2 SYDVKM. V was clipped by 3 bases and J by 1 base, with 19 bases between them. The CDR3 totals 17 residues.

The chain is built from TRBV14 and TRBJ2-1; TRBD1 aligns across 10 bases. Germline lookup yields CDR1 SGHDN and CDR2 FVKESK. This CDR3 has 15 residues. V shed 1 base and J 8 bases; nucleotides not matched to a gene: 5. This CDR3 reads CASSQVLTGGYEQFF. Written as DNA, the CDR3 is TGTGCCAGCAGCCAAGTTTTGACAGGGGGCTATGAGCAGTTCTTC.

The CDR3 coding sequence is TGTGCCAGCAGCCCACAGAGGTCACCCCTCCACTTT. It encodes CASSPQRSPLHF. The chain has TRBV7-2 and TRBJ1-6; no clear D gene. Between the trimmed V and J ends, which lost 5 bases and 10 bases, there was a span of 9 bases. This CDR3 is 12 amino acids long. Germline V gene sequence: CDR1 SGHTA, CDR2 FQGNSA.

The J gene is TRBJ2-2, the V gene TRBV14, with D hard to call. CDR3 length equals 13 residues. The V end lost 3 bases, the J end lost 5 bases, and 7 bases lay between the germline ends. The germline V gene has CDR1 SGHDN and CDR2 FVKESK. DNA for the CDR3: TGTGCCAGCAGCCAGCTAGGGACCGGGGAGCTGTTTTTT. Translated, it gives CASSQLGTGELFF.

CDR3 nucleotides: TGTGCCAGCAGTTTCGAATTCTATGGCTACACCTTC. Amino acids: CASSFEFYGYTF. The chain couples TRBV27 to TRBJ1-2, with no clear D. Trimming cost V 3 bases and J 4 bases, with 6 bases left between them. Germline V CDR1 and CDR2: MNHEY, SMNVEV (reference sequence). CDR3 size: 12 residues.

The rearrangement joins TRBV7-9 to TRBJ1-1; maybe TRBD1 (6 bases). CDR1 is SEHNR and CDR2 is FQNEAQ in the germline V gene (reference sequence). Trimming shortened V by 5 bases and J by 2 bases, and 15 bases separated the two germline ends. The CDR3 is 15 amino acids. The CDR3 is CASSKEGQFNTEAFF. CDR3 sequence (DNA): TGTGCCAGCAGCAAAGAGGGACAATTTAACACTGAAGCTTTCTTT.

The count of this clonotype is one. The rearrangement uses TRBV4-2 and TRBJ1-1; D uncertain. The CDR3 loop spans 15 amino acids. Germline V gene lookup returns CDR1 LGHNA and CDR2 YNFKEQ. Trimming removed 1 base from V and 5 bases from J, with 14 bases in between. The DNA of the CDR3 is TGTGCCAGCAGCCAAGTGCCGGGTGGAGGGACTGAAGCTTTCTTT. It is translated as CASSQVPGGGTEAFF.

The gene calls are TRBV6-2 or TRBV6-3 and TRBJ2-1, with a weak D call TRBD1 (6 bases). In germline, CDR1 is MNHEY, CDR2 SVGEGT. Between the trimmed V and J ends, which lost 2 bases and 10 bases, there was a span of 9 bases. The CDR3 is made up of 12 amino acids. The CDR3 reads CASSYEGEEQFF. CDR3 sequence (DNA): TGTGCCAGCAGTTACGAGGGGGAAGAGCAGTTCTTC.

The table lists this clonotype with a count of one. The chain carries TRBV20-1 and TRBJ1-1, with D possibly TRBD1 on 5 matching bases. The CDR3 has 13 amino acids. The germline gives CDR1 DFQATT, CDR2 SNEGSKA (reference sequence). Trimming pared 0 bases from V and 8 bases from J, leaving 13 bases between. The CDR3 here is CSARDLGGQEAFF. The CDR3 bases are TGCAGTGCTAGAGATCTGGGGGGTCAAGAAGCTTTCTTT.